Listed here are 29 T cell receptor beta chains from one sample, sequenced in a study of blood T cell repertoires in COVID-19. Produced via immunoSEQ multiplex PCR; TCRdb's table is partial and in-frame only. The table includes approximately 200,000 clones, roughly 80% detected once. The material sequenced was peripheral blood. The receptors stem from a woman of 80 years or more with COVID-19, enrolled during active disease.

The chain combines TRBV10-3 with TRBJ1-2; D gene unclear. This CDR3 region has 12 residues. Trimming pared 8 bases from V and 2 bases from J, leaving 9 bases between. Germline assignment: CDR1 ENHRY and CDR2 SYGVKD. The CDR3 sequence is CAIAVNNYGYTF. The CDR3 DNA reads TGTGCCATCGCAGTTAACAACTATGGCTACACCTTC.

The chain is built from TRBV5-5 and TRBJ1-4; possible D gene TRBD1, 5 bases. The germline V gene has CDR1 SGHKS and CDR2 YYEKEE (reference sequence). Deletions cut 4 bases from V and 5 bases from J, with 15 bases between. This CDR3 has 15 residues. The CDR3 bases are TGTGCCAGCAGCCGAGCAGGGATTTTGAATGAAAAACTGTTTTTT. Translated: CASSRAGILNEKLFF.

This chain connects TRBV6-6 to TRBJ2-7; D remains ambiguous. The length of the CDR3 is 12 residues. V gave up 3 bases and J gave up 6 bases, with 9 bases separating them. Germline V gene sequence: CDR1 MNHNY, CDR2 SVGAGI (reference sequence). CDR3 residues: CASSYPLSEQYV. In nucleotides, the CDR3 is TGTGCCAGCAGTTATCCTTTGTCCGAGCAGTACGTC.

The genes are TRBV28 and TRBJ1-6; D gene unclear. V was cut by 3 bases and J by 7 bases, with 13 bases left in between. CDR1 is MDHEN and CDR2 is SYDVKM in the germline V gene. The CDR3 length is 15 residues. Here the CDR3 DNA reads TGTGCCAGCAGTTTGAATCAAGTCCGGAATTCACCCCTCCACTTT. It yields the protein CASSLNQVRNSPLHF. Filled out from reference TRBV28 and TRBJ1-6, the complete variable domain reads DVKVTQSSRYLVKRTGEKVFLECVQDMDHENMFWYRQDPGLGLRLIYFSYDVKMKEKGDIPEGYSVSREKKERFSLILESASTNQTSMYLCASSLNQVRNSPLHFGNGTRLTVT.

CDR3 region: CASSPGQGDNQPQHF. DNA for the CDR3: TGCGCCAGCAGCCCGGGACAGGGGGACAATCAGCCCCAGCATTTT. The chain is built from TRBV4-1 and TRBJ1-5; 11 positions agree with TRBD1. The CDR3 sequence is 15 residues long. Trimming cost V 4 bases and J 3 bases; bases outside gene matches: 2. Per the germline V gene, CDR1 is MGHRA and CDR2 is YSYEKL.

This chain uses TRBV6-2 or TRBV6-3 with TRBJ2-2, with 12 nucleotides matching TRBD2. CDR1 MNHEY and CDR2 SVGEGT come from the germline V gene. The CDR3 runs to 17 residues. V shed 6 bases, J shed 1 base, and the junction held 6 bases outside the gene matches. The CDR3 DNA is TGTGCCAGCAGCTCAGGACTAGCGGGGAGGAACACCGGGGAGCTGTTTTTT. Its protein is CASSSGLAGRNTGELFF.

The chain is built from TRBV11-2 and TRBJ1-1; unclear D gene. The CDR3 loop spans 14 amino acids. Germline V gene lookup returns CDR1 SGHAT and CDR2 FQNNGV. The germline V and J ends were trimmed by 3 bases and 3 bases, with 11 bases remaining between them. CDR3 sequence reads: CASSFRSADTEAFF. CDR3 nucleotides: TGTGCCAGCAGCTTCCGGAGTGCGGACACTGAAGCTTTCTTT.

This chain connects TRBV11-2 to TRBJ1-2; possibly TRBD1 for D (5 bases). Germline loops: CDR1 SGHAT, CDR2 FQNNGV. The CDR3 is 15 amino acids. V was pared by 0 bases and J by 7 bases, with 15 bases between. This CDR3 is CASSLDPGRVRGYTF. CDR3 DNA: TGTGCCAGCAGCTTAGATCCCGGCAGGGTTCGTGGCTACACCTTC. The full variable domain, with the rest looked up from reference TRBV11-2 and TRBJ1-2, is EAGVAQSPRYKIIEKRQSVAFWCNPISGHATLYWYQQILGQGPKLLIQFQNNGVVDDSQLPKDRFSAERLKGVDSTLKIQPAKLEDSAVYLCASSLDPGRVRGYTFGSGTRLTVV.

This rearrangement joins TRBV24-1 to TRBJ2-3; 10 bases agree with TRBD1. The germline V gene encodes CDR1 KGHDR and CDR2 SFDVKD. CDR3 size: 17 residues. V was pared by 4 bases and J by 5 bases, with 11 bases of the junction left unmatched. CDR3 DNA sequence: TGTGCCACCAGTGAGGCGGCCGGGACAGGGGCAGTAGATACGCAGTATTTT. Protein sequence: CATSEAAGTGAVDTQYF.

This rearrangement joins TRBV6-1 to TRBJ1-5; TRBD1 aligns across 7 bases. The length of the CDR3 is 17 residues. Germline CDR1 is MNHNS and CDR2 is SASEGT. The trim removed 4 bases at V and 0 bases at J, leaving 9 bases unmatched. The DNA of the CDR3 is TGTGCCAGCAGTGGTTTCGACAGGGATTATAGCAATCAGCCCCAGCATTTT. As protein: CASSGFDRDYSNQPQHF.

The CDR3 DNA reads as TGTGCCAGCAGTCGGACAGGGGATGGACGGCCCCTCCACTTT. It yields the protein CASSRTGDGRPLHF. This chain uses TRBV6-5 with TRBJ1-6; 9 bases fit TRBD1. CDR1 is MNHEY and CDR2 is SVGAGI in the germline V gene. CDR3 length equals 14 residues. V lost 5 bases and J lost 13; bases outside the gene matches: 9.

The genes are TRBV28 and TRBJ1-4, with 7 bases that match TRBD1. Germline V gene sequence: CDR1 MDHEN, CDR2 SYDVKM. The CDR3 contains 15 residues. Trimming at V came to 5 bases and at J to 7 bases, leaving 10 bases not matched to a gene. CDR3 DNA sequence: TGTGCCAGCAGTCCGGGTGGGACAGTTGGTGAAAAACTGTTTTTT. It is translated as CASSPGGTVGEKLFF.

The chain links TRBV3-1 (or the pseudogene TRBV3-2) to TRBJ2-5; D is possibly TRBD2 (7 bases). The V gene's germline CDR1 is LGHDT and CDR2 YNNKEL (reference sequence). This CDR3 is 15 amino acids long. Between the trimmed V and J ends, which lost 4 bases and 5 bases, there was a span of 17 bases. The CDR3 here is CASSPLGGAGETQYF. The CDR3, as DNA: TGTGCCAGCAGCCCCCTGGGGGGGGCCGGTGAGACCCAGTACTTC.

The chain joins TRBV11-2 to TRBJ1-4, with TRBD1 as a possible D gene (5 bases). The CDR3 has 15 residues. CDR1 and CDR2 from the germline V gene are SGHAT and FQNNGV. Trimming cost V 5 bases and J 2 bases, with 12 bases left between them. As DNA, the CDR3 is TGTGCCAGCAGCCCCCGACAGACTACTAATGAAAAACTGTTTTTT. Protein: CASSPRQTTNEKLFF. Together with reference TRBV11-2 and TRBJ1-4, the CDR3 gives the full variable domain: EAGVAQSPRYKIIEKRQSVAFWCNPISGHATLYWYQQILGQGPKLLIQFQNNGVVDDSQLPKDRFSAERLKGVDSTLKIQPAKLEDSAVYLCASSPRQTTNEKLFFGSGTQLSVL.

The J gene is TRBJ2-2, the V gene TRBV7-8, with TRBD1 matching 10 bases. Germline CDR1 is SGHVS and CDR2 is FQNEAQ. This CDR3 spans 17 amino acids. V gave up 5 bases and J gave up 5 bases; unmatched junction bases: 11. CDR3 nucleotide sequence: TGTGCCAGCAGCCAAAGGGACAGGGGTATTCCAACCGGGGAGCTGTTTTTT. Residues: CASSQRDRGIPTGELFF.

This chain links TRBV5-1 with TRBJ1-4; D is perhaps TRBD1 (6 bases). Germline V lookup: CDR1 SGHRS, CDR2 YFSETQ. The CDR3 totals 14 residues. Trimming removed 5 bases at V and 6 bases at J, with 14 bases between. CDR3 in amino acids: CASRSGQLDEKLFF. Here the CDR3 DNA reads TGCGCCAGCAGGAGCGGACAGCTTGATGAAAAACTGTTTTTT. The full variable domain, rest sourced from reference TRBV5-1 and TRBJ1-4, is KAGVTQTPRYLIKTRGQQVTLSCSPISGHRSVSWYQQTPGQGLQFLFEYFSETQRNKGNFPGRFSGRQFSNSRSEMNVSTLELGDSALYLCASRSGQLDEKLFFGSGTQLSVL.

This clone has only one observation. The CDR3 region has the DNA TGTGCCAGCAGTCCGACAGGGGGAGGCTACACCTTC. This codes for CASSPTGGGYTF. V and J are TRBV6-2 or TRBV6-3 and TRBJ1-2, with TRBD1 identical over 9 bases. V was pared by 5 bases and J by 8 bases, with 3 bases of the junction left unmatched. Per the germline V gene, CDR1 is MNHEY and CDR2 is SVGEGT. This CDR3 spans 12 amino acids.

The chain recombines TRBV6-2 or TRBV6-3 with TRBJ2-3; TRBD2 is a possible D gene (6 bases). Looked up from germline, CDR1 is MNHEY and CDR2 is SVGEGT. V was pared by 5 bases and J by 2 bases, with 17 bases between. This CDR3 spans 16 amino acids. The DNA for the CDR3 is TGTGCCAGCAGTAAAGCCTGGGACTTCGTCACAGATACGCAGTATTTT. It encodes CASSKAWDFVTDTQYF.

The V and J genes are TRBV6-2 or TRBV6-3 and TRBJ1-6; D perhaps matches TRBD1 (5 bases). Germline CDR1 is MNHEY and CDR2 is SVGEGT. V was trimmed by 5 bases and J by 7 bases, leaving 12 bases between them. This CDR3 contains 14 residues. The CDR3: CASSVGGGNSPLHF. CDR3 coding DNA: TGTGCCAGCAGTGTCGGTGGGGGGAATTCACCCCTCCACTTT.

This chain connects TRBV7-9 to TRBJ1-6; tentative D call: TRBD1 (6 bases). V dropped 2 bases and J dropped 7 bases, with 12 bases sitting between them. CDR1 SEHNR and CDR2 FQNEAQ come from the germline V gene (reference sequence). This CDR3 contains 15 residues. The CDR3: CASSLRSGQNSPLHF. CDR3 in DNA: TGTGCCAGCAGCTTACGTTCGGGACAAAATTCACCCCTCCACTTT.

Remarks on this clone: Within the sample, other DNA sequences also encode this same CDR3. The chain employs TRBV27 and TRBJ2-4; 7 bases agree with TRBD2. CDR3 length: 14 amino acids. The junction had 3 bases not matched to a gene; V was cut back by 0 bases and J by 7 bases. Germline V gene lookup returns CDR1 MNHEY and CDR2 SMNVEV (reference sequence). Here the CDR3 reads CASSLSAGVNIQYF. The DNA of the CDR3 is TGTGCCAGCAGTTTATCGGCGGGGGTCAACATTCAGTACTTC.

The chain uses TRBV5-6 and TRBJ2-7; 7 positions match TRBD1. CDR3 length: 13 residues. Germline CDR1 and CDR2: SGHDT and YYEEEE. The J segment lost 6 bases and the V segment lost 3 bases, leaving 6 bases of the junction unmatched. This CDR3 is CASSSTGLREQYV. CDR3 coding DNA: TGTGCCAGCAGCTCGACAGGGCTCCGCGAGCAGTACGTC.

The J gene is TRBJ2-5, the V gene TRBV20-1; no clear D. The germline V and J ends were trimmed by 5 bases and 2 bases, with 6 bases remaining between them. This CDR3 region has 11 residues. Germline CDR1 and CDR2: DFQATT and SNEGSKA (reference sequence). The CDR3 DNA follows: TGCAGTGCTGTCCTTCAAGAGACCCAGTACTTC. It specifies CSAVLQETQYF.

This CDR3 is CASSLGGQGRNQPQHF. CDR3 nucleotide sequence: TGTGCCAGCAGCTTGGGGGGACAGGGAAGAAATCAGCCCCAGCATTTT. This chain connects TRBV5-6 to TRBJ1-5; 9 nucleotides align to TRBD1. J was trimmed by 4 bases and V by 0 bases; bases with no gene match: 5. Germline loops: CDR1 SGHDT, CDR2 YYEEEE. There are 16 residues in the CDR3.

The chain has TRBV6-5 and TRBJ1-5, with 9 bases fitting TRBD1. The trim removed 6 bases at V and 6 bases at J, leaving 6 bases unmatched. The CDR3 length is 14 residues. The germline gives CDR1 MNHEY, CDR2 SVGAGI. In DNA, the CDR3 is TGTGCCAGCAGGGCACAGGGGGCGGGTCAGCCCCAGCATTTT. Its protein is CASRAQGAGQPQHF.

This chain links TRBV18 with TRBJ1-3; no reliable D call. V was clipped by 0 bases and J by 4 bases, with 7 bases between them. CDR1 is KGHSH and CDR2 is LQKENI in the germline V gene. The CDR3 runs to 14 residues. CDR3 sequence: CASSPPVSGNTIYF. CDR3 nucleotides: TGTGCCAGCTCACCACCCGTTTCCGGAAACACCATATATTTT.

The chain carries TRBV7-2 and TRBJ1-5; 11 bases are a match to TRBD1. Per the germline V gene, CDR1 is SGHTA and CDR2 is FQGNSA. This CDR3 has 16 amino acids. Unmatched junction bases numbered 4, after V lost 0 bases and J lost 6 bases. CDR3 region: CASSLALGQGAQPQHF. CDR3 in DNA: TGTGCCAGCAGCTTAGCTCTTGGACAGGGGGCTCAGCCCCAGCATTTT.

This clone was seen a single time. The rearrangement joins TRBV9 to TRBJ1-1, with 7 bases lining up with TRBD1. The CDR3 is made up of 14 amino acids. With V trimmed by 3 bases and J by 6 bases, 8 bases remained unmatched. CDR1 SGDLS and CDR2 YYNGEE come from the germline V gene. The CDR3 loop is CASSETGDRAEAFF. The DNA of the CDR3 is TGTGCCAGCAGCGAAACAGGGGATCGGGCTGAAGCTTTCTTT.

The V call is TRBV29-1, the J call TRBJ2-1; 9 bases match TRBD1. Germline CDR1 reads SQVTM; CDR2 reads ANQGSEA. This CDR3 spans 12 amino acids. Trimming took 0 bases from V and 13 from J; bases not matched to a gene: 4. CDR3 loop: CSVEDQGQGQFF. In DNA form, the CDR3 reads TGCAGCGTTGAAGATCAGGGACAGGGACAGTTCTTC.